The 16 T cell receptor beta chains given below trace back to one sample, sequenced in a study of T cell repertoires in ileal Crohn's disease. Profiling relied on immunoSEQ multiplex PCR, and the TCRdb table lists in-frame clones only, not all of them. This table holds about 7,400 clones, roughly 80% found once. Described time point: neoterminal ileum biopsy at postoperative endoscopy, about 6 months after surgery. The sequenced sample was ileal tissue. These receptors came from an adult with Crohn's disease.

This clone has just a few counts. The J gene is TRBJ1-1, the V gene TRBV4-1; 9 nucleotides match TRBD1. From germline, CDR1 is MGHRA and CDR2 YSYEKL. CDR3 length: 18 residues. V was pared by 4 bases and J by 1 base, with 13 bases of the junction left unmatched. CDR3 bases: TGCGCCAGCAGCCGTTTTTCCGGGACAGGGAATAGGAACACTGAAGCTTTCTTT. This translates into CASSRFSGTGNRNTEAFF.

This clone was detected a few times. The chain combines TRBV28 with TRBJ1-2, with a possible D match to TRBD1 (6 bases). The CDR3 is made up of 13 amino acids. The V and J ends lost 9 bases and 6 bases respectively, with 17 bases between them. Germline values: CDR1 MDHEN, CDR2 SYDVKM. The CDR3 sequence: CASPAPGGNGYTF. The CDR3 nucleotides are TGTGCCAGTCCGGCTCCGGGGGGCAATGGCTACACCTTC.

This chain joins TRBV7-9 and TRBJ2-5; D not certain. In germline, CDR1 is SEHNR, CDR2 FQNEAQ (reference sequence). The CDR3 runs to 11 residues. Trimming removed 10 bases at V and 2 bases at J, with 8 bases between. In DNA form, the CDR3 reads TGTGCCACCCGCACACAAGAGACCCAGTACTTC. Its translation: CATRTQETQYF.

This chain connects TRBV27 to TRBJ2-5; TRBD2 agrees at 12 bases. J gave up 6 bases and V 3 bases, and 11 bases lay outside the gene matches. The CDR3 has 17 amino acids. Germline CDR1 and CDR2: MNHEY and SMNVEV (reference sequence). The CDR3, as DNA: TGTGCCAGCAGTTTCAGATTCCTAGCGGGGGGGCGTCAGACCCAGTACTTC. Translated: CASSFRFLAGGRQTQYF.

The V and J genes are TRBV27 and TRBJ2-3; tentatively, D is TRBD2 (5 bases). Trimming took off 4 bases at V and 9 bases at J, with 20 bases between the two ends. Germline V gene lookup returns CDR1 MNHEY and CDR2 SMNVEV (reference sequence). The CDR3 contains 15 residues. The CDR3 here is CASSSPSRGLETQYF. Here the CDR3 DNA reads TGTGCCAGCAGTTCGCCCTCCCGCGGGCTAGAGACGCAGTATTTT.

The rearrangement joins TRBV18 to TRBJ1-4; 9 positions match TRBD1. Germline V gives CDR1 KGHSH, CDR2 LQKENI. There are 16 residues in the CDR3. Losses at the gene ends were 1 base for V and 8 bases for J; bases not matched to a gene: 8. This CDR3 is CASSPQTGGAGEKLFF. The CDR3 nucleotides read TGTGCCAGCTCACCACAAACAGGGGGCGCAGGAGAAAAACTGTTTTTT.

The chain is built from TRBV7-2 and TRBJ1-4; D is uncertain. CDR3 length: 14 residues. Germline loops: CDR1 SGHTA, CDR2 FQGNSA. V dropped 5 bases and J dropped 4 bases, with 11 bases sitting between them. The CDR3 DNA follows: TGTGCCAGCAGCGATGAGGCCTTTAATGAAAAACTGTTTTTT. Residues: CASSDEAFNEKLFF.

This clone has a handful of counts. This chain links TRBV19 with TRBJ2-7; D may be TRBD2 (6 bases). The V gene lost 5 bases and the J gene lost 1 base, with 12 bases spanning the gap. The CDR3 is 14 amino acids. CDR1 is LNHDA and CDR2 is SQIVND in the germline V gene (reference sequence). This CDR3 is CASSSAGTSYEQYF. The CDR3 nucleotides read TGTGCCAGTAGTTCAGCAGGGACTTCCTACGAGCAGTACTTC.

The V and J genes are TRBV6-1 and TRBJ2-3, with D maybe TRBD2 (6 bases). Deletions cut 11 bases from V and 6 bases from J, with 15 bases between. The CDR3 is 12 amino acids. Germline CDR1 reads MNHNS; CDR2 reads SASEGT. The CDR3: CAAGRDKDTQYF. CDR3 coding DNA: TGTGCCGCGGGACGAGATAAGGATACGCAGTATTTT.

The V and J genes are TRBV6-9 and TRBJ2-1; maybe TRBD2 (6 bases). Trimming took 10 bases from V and 9 from J, leaving 10 bases between them. The CDR3 is 10 amino acids. Germline V CDR1 and CDR2: MNHGY, SVAAGI. The CDR3 sequence: CAIREAEQFF. CDR3 DNA: TGTGCCATCAGGGAGGCTGAGCAGTTCTTC.

The genes are TRBV5-1 and TRBJ1-2; 11 nucleotides match TRBD1. J lost 6 bases, V lost 0 bases, and 4 bases had no gene match. Germline CDR1 SGHRS, CDR2 YFSETQ. The length of the CDR3 is 15 residues. Written as DNA, the CDR3 is TGCGCCAGCAGCTTGGTGGACAGGGGGCAGGATGGCTACACCTTC. Protein sequence: CASSLVDRGQDGYTF. Supplemented by reference TRBV5-1 and TRBJ1-2, the full variable domain reads KAGVTQTPRYLIKTRGQQVTLSCSPISGHRSVSWYQQTPGQGLQFLFEYFSETQRNKGNFPGRFSGRQFSNSRSEMNVSTLELGDSALYLCASSLVDRGQDGYTFGSGTRLTVV.

The chain recombines TRBV10-3 with TRBJ1-1; possible D gene TRBD1, 5 bases. The CDR3 contains 14 residues. Germline lookup yields CDR1 ENHRY and CDR2 SYGVKD. Trimming shortened V by 3 bases and J by 0 bases, and 8 bases separated the two germline ends. CDR3 loop: CAISDGAMNTEAFF. As DNA, the CDR3 is TGTGCCATCAGTGATGGGGCAATGAACACTGAAGCTTTCTTT.

This clone has just a few counts. The J gene is TRBJ2-6, the V gene TRBV30; D unclear. Deletions cut 2 bases from V and 3 bases from J, with 14 bases between. The CDR3 extends over 16 amino acids. Germline assignment: CDR1 GTSNPN and CDR2 SVGIG (reference sequence). The CDR3 region has the DNA TGTGCCTGGAGTCCGGTAGAAATGAGTGGGGCCAACGTCCTGACTTTC. This translates into CAWSPVEMSGANVLTF.

This clone was seen more than once but under ten times. The V and J genes are TRBV5-1 and TRBJ1-1; D gene uncertain. Per germline, CDR1 SGHRS and CDR2 YFSETQ. This CDR3 contains 14 residues. V gave up 6 bases and J gave up 2 bases, with 14 bases separating them. This CDR3 reads CASTLTTSNTEAFF. DNA for the CDR3: TGCGCCAGCACCCTGACAACCTCCAACACTGAAGCTTTCTTT.

V usage is TRBV5-1 and J usage is TRBJ2-4, with 9 bases identical to TRBD1. Germline loops: CDR1 SGHRS, CDR2 YFSETQ. V lost 2 bases to trimming and J lost 6 bases; unmatched junction nucleotides: 9. There are 16 residues in the CDR3. For the CDR3, the DNA is TGCGCCAGCAGCTTCTCCGGACAGGGGCTCTTAAACATTCAGTACTTC. This encodes CASSFSGQGLLNIQYF.

The CDR3 DNA follows: TGTGCCAGCAGGCCGGGAGGGGGGCTGCAGTTCTTC. Its protein product is CASRPGGGLQFF. This chain connects TRBV6-6 to TRBJ2-1; TRBD2 matches at 8 bases. The CDR3 loop spans 12 amino acids. Germline loops: CDR1 MNHNY, CDR2 SVGAGI (reference sequence). V lost 6 bases and J lost 12; bases outside the gene matches: 7.